This TCR beta chain comes out of a study of response to subunit inactivated influenza vaccine (dated 2018 in TCRdb). Concerning the study at large: Deep quantitative profiling of the T cell receptor repertoire was used in the study to follow responses to a trivalent subunit inactivated influenza vaccine. What the study reported, not specific to this receptor: The authors suggested that each seasonal influenza vaccination may recruit only a limited number of new T cells.

The library relied on RT-PCR. Sequencing was carried out with an Illumina HiSeq 2500. The raw public data were reprocessed by TCRdb itself: fastp quality trimming at Q25, MiXCR clonotype calling, in-frame beta chains only. A single entry per CDR3 protein holds the most common genes and DNA from its merged rows. A total of roughly 650,000 distinct CDR3 sequences appear in this sample, 15% to 18% of them only once. The top ten clonotypes cover approximately 10% of the sample. Only a few counts were recorded for this clonotype. This receptor's antigen is unknown. No quality values exist for individual bases; no much larger clone is one base distant. The receptor was isolated from a man over 45 who received an inactivated influenza vaccine. Donor details come from another sample of the same person, matched by shared clones. Sequencing was performed on PBMCs from blood, taken 12 days after vaccination.

Here is the DNA: TGTGCCAGTACCGGGACAGGGGGCCCAGATACGCAGTATTTT. It specifies CASTGTGGPDTQYF. Recombination linked TRBV27 to TRBJ2-3; 12 central bases correspond to TRBD1. As encoded in the germline V gene (reference sequence), CDR1 is MNHEY while CDR2 is SMNVEV. The germline V end is reduced by 9 bases and the J end by 4 bases; junction bases left unmatched: 5. The CDR3 starts with the cysteine, ends with the phenylalanine, and has 14 residues. CDR3 DNA only is kept here, 42 bases in frame from base 1.